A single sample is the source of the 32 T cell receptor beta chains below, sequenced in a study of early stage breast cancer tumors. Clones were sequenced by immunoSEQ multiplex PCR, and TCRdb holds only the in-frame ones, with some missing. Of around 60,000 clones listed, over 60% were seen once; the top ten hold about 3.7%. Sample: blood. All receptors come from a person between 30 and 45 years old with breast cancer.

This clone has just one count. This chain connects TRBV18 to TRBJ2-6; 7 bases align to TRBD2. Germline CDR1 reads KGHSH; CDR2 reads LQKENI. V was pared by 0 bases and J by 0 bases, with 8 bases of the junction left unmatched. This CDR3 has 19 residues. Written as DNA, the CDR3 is TGTGCCAGCTCACCACCGAGGGCGGGGGATTTCTCTGGGGCCAACGTCCTGACTTTC. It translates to CASSPPRAGDFSGANVLTF. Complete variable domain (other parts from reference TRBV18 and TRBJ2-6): NAGVMQNPRHLVRRRGQEARLRCSPMKGHSHVYWYRQLPEEGLKFMVYLQKENIIDESGMPKERFSAEFPKEGPSILRIQQVVRGDSAAYFCASSPPRAGDFSGANVLTFGAGSRLTVL.

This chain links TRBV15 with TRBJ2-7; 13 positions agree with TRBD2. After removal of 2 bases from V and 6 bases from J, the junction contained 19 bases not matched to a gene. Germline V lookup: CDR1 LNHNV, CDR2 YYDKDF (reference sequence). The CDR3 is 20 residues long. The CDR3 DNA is TGTGCCACCAGCAGACCCACCCCGCAGACTAGCGGGAGGCCCCTTTTCGAGCAGTACTTC. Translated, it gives CATSRPTPQTSGRPLFEQYF.

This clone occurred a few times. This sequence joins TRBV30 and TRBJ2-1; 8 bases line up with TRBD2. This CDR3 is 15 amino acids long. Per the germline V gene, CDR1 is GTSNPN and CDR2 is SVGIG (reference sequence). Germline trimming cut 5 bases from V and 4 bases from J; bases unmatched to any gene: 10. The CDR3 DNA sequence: TGTGCCTGGGACTCTAGCGGGCTAAATTACAATGAGCAGTTCTTC. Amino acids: CAWDSSGLNYNEQFF.

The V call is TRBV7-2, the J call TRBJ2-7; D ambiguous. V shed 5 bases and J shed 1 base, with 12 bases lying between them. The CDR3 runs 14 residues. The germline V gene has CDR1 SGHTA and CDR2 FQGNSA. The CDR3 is CASSRPESSYEQYF. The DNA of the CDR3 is TGTGCCAGCAGCCGCCCGGAATCTTCCTACGAGCAGTACTTC. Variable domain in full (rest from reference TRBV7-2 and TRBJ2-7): GAGVSQSPSNKVTEKGKDVELRCDPISGHTALYWYRQSLGQGLEFLIYFQGNSAPDKSGLPSDRFSAERTGGSVSTLTIQRTQQEDSAVYLCASSRPESSYEQYFGPGTRLTVT.

CDR3: CASSPDTGHGYTF. CDR3 nucleotides: TGTGCCAGCAGCCCGGACACTGGTCATGGCTACACCTTC. V is TRBV6-5 and J is TRBJ1-2, with D perhaps matching TRBD1 (5 bases). This CDR3 has 13 amino acids. The V end lost 6 bases, the J end lost 6 bases, and 14 bases lay between the germline ends. Looked up from germline, CDR1 is MNHEY and CDR2 is SVGAGI.

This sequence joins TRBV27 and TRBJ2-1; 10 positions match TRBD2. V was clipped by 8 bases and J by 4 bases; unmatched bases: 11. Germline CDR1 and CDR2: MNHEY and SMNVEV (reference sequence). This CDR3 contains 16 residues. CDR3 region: CASWGLAGVPYNEQFF. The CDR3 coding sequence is TGTGCCAGCTGGGGCCTAGCGGGAGTCCCTTACAATGAGCAGTTCTTC.

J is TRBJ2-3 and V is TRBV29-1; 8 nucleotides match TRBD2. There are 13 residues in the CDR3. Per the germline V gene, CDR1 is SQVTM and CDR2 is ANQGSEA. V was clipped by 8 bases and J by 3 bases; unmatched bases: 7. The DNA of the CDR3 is TGCAGCAAGCGGGAGACCTTGACAGATACGCAGTATTTT. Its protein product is CSKRETLTDTQYF.

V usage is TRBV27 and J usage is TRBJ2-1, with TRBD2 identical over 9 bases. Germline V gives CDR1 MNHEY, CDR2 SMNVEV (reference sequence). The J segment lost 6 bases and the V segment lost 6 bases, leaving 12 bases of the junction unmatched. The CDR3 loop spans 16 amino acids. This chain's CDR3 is CASSPSWLAGTNEQFF. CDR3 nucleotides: TGTGCCAGCAGCCCCTCTTGGCTAGCGGGAACCAATGAGCAGTTCTTC.

CDR3 coding DNA: TGTGCCAGCAGTCCACTAGCAGGGGAGACCCAGTACTTC. This codes for CASSPLAGETQYF. The J gene is TRBJ2-5, the V gene TRBV6-4; maybe TRBD2 (6 bases). CDR1 MRHNA and CDR2 SNTAGT come from the germline V gene. The CDR3 spans 13 residues. V shed 5 bases and J shed 5 bases, with 12 bases lying between them.

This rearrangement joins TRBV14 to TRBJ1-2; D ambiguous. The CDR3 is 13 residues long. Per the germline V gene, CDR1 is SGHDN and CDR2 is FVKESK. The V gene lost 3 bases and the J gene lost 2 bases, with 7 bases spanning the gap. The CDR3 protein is CASSQNLNYGYTF. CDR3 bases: TGTGCCAGCAGCCAGAACCTAAACTATGGCTACACCTTC.

The CDR3 protein is CASSSLALPSNQPQHF. CDR3 in DNA: TGTGCCAGCAGCTCTTTGGCCCTACCTAGCAATCAGCCCCAGCATTTT. The chain uses TRBV2 and TRBJ1-5; D gene uncertain. CDR1 and CDR2 from the germline V gene are SNHLY and FYNNEI. The V gene lost 6 bases and the J gene lost 0 bases, with 15 bases spanning the gap. The CDR3 extends over 16 amino acids.

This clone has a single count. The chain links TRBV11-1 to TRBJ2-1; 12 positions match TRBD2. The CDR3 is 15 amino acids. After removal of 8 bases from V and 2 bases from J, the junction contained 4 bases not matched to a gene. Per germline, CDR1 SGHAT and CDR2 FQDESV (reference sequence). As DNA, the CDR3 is TGTGCCAGCCACCGGACTAGCGGGACCTACAATGAGCAGTTCTTC. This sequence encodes CASHRTSGTYNEQFF. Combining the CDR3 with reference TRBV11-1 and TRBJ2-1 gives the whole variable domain EAEVAQSPRYKITEKSQAVAFWCDPISGHATLYWYRQILGQGPELLVQFQDESVVDDSQLPKDRFSAERLKGVDSTLKIQPAELGDSAMYLCASHRTSGTYNEQFFGPGTRLTVL.

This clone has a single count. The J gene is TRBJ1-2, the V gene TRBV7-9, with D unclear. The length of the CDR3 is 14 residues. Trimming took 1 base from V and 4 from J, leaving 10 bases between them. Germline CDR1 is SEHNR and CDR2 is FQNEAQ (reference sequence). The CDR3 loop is CASSLVETRYGYTF. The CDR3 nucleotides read TGTGCCAGCAGCTTAGTGGAAACCCGCTATGGCTACACCTTC.

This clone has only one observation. This CDR3 reads CAIGNGQGSGNTIYF. CDR3 sequence (DNA): TGTGCCATCGGGAACGGACAGGGTTCTGGAAACACCATATATTTT. The chain links TRBV10-3 to TRBJ1-3; TRBD1 agrees at 8 bases. The CDR3 consists of 15 residues. The junction had 7 bases not matched to a gene; V was cut back by 8 bases and J by 1 base. From germline, CDR1 is ENHRY and CDR2 SYGVKD.

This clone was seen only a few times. The CDR3 sequence is CASSSVGSYYGYTF. The DNA of the CDR3 is TGTGCCAGCAGCTCTGTCGGGAGCTACTATGGCTACACCTTC. This rearrangement joins TRBV7-9 to TRBJ1-2; D is undetermined. V lost 4 bases and J 3 bases, leaving 12 bases between the germline ends. The CDR3 has 14 amino acids. The germline V gene encodes CDR1 SEHNR and CDR2 FQNEAQ (reference sequence).

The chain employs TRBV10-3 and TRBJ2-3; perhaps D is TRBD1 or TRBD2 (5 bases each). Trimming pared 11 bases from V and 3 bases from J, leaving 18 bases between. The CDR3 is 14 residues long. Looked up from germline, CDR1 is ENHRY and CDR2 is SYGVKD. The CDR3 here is CASTRGRETDTQYF. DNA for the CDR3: TGTGCCTCCACCCGGGGCAGGGAGACAGATACGCAGTATTTT.

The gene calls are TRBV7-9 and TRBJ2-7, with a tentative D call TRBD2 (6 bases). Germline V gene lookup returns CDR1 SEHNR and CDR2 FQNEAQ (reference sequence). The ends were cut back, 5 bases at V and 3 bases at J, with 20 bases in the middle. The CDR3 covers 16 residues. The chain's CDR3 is CASSAPLTSTNYEQYF. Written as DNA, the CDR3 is TGTGCCAGCAGCGCGCCATTAACTAGCACCAACTACGAGCAGTACTTC.

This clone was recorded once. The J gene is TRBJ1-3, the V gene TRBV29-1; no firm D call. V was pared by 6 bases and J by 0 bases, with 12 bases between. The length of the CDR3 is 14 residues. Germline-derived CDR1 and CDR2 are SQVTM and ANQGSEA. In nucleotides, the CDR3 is TGCAGCGTCCAGCGCGGTTTCTCTGGAAACACCATATATTTT. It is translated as CSVQRGFSGNTIYF.

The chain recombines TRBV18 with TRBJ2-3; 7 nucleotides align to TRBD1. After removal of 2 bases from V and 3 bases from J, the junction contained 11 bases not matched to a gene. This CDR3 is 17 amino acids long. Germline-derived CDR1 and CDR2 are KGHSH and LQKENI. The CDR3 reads CASSPGVGRGSTDTQYF. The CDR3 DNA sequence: TGTGCCAGCTCACCAGGGGTCGGCAGGGGGTCAACAGATACGCAGTATTTT.

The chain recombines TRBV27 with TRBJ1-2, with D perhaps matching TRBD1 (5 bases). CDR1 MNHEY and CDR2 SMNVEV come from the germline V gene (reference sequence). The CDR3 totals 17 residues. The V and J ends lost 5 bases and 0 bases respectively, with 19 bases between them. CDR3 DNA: TGTGCCAGCAGTCCCGGAGTTGGGGGGATTTCTAACTATGGCTACACCTTC. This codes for CASSPGVGGISNYGYTF.

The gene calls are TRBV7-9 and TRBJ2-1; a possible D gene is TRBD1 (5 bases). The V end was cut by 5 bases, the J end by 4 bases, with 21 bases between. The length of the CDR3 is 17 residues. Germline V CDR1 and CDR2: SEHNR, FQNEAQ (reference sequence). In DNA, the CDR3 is TGTGCCAGCAGCCCGCGTTCGACAGTAACTATATACAATGAGCAGTTCTTC. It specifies CASSPRSTVTIYNEQFF.

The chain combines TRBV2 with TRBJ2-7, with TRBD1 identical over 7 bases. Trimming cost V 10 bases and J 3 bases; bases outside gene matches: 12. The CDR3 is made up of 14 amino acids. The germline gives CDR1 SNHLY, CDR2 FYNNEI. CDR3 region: CAIQTGQNLYEQYF. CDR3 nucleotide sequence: TGTGCCATTCAGACAGGGCAGAACCTCTACGAGCAGTACTTC.

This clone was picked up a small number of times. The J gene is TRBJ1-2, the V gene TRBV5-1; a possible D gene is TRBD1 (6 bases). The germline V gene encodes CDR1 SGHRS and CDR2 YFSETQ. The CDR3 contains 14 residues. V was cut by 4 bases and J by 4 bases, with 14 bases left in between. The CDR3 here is CASSPGEGSYGYTF. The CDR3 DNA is TGCGCCAGCAGCCCAGGGGAAGGGAGCTATGGCTACACCTTC.

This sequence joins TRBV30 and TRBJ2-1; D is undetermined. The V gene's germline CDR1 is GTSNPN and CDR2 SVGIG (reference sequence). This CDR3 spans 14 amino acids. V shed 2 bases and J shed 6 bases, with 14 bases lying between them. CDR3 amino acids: CAWSLSLRVNEQFF. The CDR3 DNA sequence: TGTGCCTGGAGTCTTTCGCTTAGAGTCAATGAGCAGTTCTTC.

CDR3 region: CASAGTLNTEAFF. Here the CDR3 DNA reads TGTGCCAGCGCTGGGACCCTTAACACTGAAGCTTTCTTT. V is TRBV5-8 and J is TRBJ1-1; D is perhaps TRBD1 (5 bases). V was cut by 7 bases and J by 2 bases, with 12 bases left in between. Looked up from germline, CDR1 is SGHTS and CDR2 is YDEGEE. The CDR3 has 13 amino acids.

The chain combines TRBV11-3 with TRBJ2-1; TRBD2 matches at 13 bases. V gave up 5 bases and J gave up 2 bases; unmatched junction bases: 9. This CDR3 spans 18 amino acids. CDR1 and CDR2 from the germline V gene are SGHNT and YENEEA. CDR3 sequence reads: CASSPFRTSGRTYNEQFF. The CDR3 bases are TGTGCCAGCAGCCCATTCCGGACTAGCGGGAGAACCTACAATGAGCAGTTCTTC.

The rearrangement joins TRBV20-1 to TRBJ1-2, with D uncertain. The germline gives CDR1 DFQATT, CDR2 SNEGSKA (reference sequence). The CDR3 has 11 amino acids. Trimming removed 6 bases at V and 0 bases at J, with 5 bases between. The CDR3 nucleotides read TGCAGTGCGTGGGCTAACTATGGCTACACCTTC. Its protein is CSAWANYGYTF.

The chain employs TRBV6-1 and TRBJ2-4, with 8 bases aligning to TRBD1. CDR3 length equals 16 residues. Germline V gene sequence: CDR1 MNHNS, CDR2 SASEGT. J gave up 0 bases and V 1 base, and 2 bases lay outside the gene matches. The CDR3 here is CASSEVTGGAKNIQYF. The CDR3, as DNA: TGTGCCAGCAGTGAAGTTACAGGGGGAGCCAAAAACATTCAGTACTTC.

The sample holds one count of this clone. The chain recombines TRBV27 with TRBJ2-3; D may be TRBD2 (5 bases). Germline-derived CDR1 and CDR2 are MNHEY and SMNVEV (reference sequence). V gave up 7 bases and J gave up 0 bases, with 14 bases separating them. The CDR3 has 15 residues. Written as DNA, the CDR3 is TGTGCCAGCACCCCAAGAGGGCCTAGCACAGATACGCAGTATTTT. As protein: CASTPRGPSTDTQYF.

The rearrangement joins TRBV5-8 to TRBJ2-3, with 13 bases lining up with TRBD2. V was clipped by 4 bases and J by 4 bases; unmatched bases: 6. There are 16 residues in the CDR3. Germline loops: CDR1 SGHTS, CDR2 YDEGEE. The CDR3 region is CASSRGLAGDSDTQYF. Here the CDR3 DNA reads TGTGCCAGCAGCAGAGGACTAGCGGGAGATTCAGATACGCAGTATTTT.

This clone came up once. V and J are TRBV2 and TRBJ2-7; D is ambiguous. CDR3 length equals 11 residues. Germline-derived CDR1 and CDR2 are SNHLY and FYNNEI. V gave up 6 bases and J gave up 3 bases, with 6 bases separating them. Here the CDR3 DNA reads TGTGCCAGCAGGCCGAGCTACGAGCAGTACTTC. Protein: CASRPSYEQYF.

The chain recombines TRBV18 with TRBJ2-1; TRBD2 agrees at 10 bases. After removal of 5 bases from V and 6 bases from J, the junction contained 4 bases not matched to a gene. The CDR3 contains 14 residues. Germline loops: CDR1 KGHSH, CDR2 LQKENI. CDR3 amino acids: CASSSGLARNEQFF. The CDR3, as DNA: TGTGCCAGCTCATCGGGACTAGCGCGCAATGAGCAGTTCTTC.